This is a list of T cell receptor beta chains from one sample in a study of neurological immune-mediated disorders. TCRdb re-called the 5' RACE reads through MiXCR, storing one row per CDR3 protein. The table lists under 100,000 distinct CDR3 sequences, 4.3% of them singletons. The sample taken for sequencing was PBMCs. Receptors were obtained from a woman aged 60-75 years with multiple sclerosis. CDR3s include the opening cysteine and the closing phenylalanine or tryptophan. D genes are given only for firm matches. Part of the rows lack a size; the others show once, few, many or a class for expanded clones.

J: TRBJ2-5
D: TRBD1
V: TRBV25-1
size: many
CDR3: CASSPRTGRGTQYF
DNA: TGTGCCAGCAGTCCCAGGACAGGGCGAGGGACCCAGTACTTC

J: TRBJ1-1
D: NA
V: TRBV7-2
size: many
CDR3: CASSLEGPEAFF
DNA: TGTGCCAGCAGCTTAGAAGGGCCTGAAGCTTTCTTT

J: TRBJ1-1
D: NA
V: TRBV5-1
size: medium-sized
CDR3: CASSLANLPLTRRTTEAFF
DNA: TGCGCCAGCAGCTTGGCCAATTTGCCTCTGACACGCCGAACTACTGAAGCTTTCTTT

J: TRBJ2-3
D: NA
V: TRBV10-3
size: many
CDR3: CAISRTSENTDTQYF
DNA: TGTGCCATCAGTCGGACATCCGAGAACACAGATACGCAGTATTTT

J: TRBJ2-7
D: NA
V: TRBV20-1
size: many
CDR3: CSGGRGRYEQYF
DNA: TGCAGTGGAGGAAGGGGACGTTACGAGCAGTACTTC

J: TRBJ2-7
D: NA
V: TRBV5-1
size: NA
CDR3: CASSRPGGAYEQYF
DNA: TGCGCCAGCAGCCGACCGGGCGGAGCCTACGAGCAGTACTTC

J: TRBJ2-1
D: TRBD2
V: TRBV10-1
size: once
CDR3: CASSDHTSGGDNEQFF
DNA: TGCGCCAGCAGTGACCACACTAGCGGGGGAGACAATGAGCAGTTCTTC

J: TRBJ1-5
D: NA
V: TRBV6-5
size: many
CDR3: CASSQDSGNQPQHF
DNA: TGTGCCAGCAGCCAGGACTCGGGGAATCAGCCCCAGCATTTT

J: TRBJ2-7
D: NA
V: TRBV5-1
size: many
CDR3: CASSSAATYEQYF
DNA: TGCGCCAGCAGCTCCGCGGCTACCTACGAGCAGTACTTC

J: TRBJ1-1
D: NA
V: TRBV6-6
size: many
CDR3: CASSYGSFRGERNTEAFF
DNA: TGTGCCAGCAGTTACGGGTCCTTTAGGGGGGAACGGAACACTGAAGCTTTCTTT

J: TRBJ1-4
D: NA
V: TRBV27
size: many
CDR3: CASSLEGRIDEKLFF
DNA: TGTGCCAGCAGTTTAGAGGGGAGGATCGATGAAAAACTGTTTTTT

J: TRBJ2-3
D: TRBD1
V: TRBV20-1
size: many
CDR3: CSASPRTGFTDTQYF
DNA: TGCAGTGCTAGCCCAAGGACAGGGTTCACAGATACGCAGTATTTT

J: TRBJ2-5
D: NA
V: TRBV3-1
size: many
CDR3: CASSPVSRGETQYF
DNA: TGTGCCAGCAGCCCGGTATCGAGGGGGGAGACCCAGTACTTC

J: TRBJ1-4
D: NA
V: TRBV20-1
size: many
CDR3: CSARDHRAANEKLFF
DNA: TGCAGTGCTAGAGATCATAGGGCTGCTAATGAAAAACTGTTTTTT

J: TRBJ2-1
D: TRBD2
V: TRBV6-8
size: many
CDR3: CASIHSGTSGGRNEQFF
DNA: TGTGCCAGCATCCACAGTGGGACTAGCGGGGGAAGGAATGAGCAGTTCTTC

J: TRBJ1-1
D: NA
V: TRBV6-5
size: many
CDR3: CASSYSGRVNTEAFF
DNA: TGTGCCAGCAGTTACTCAGGGAGGGTGAACACTGAAGCTTTCTTT

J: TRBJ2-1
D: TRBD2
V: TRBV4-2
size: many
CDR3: CASSQDGLAGGRLSNEQFF
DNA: TGTGCCAGCAGCCAAGATGGGCTAGCGGGGGGGCGATTAAGCAATGAGCAGTTCTTC

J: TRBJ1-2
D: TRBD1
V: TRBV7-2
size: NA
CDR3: CASSLGRGRGGYTF
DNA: TGTGCCAGCAGCTTAGGCAGGGGGCGAGGTGGCTACACCTTC

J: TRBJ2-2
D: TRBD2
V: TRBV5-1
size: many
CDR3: CASRGLAGAYTGELFF
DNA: TGCGCCAGCAGGGGACTAGCGGGGGCCTACACCGGGGAGCTGTTTTTT

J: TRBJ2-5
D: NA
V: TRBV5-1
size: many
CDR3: CASSPPRGVQETQYF
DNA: TGCGCCAGCAGCCCACCCAGGGGTGTCCAAGAGACCCAGTACTTC

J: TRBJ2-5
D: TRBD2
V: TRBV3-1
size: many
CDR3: CASSLERGGMETQYF
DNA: TGTGCCAGCAGCCTTGAGCGGGGGGGCATGGAGACCCAGTACTTC

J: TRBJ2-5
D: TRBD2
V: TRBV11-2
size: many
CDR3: CASSLGAGGQETQYF
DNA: TGTGCCAGCAGCTTAGGAGCGGGGGGTCAAGAGACCCAGTACTTC

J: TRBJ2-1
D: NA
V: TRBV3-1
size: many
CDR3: CASSQDPTSDEQFF
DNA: TGTGCCAGCAGCCAAGACCCCACATCGGATGAGCAGTTCTTC

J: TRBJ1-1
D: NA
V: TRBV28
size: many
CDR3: CASSLGGAVDTEAFF
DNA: TGTGCCAGCAGTTTAGGAGGGGCGGTTGACACTGAAGCTTTCTTT

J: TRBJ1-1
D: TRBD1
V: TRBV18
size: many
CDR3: CASSPGQGRAEAFF
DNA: TGTGCCAGCTCCCCGGGACAGGGGAGAGCTGAAGCTTTCTTT

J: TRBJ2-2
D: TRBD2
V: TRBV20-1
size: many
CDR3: CSARGGTSGDTGELFF
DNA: TGCAGTGCTAGGGGGGGGACTAGCGGGGACACCGGGGAGCTGTTTTTT

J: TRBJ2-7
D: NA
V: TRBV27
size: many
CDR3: CASSLTGSYEQYF
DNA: TGTGCCAGCAGTTTAACGGGCTCCTACGAGCAGTACTTC

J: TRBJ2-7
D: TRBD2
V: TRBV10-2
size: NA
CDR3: CASSGGGGGYEQYF
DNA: TGCGCCAGCAGTGGGGGCGGGGGAGGCTACGAGCAGTACTTC

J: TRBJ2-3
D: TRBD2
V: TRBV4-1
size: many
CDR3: CASSQDLAGSYTQYF
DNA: TGCGCCAGCAGCCAAGATCTAGCGGGGTCCTATACGCAGTATTTT

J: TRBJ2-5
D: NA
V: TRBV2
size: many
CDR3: CASSAPPLRETQYF
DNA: TGTGCCAGCAGTGCACCTCCTCTAAGAGAGACCCAGTACTTC

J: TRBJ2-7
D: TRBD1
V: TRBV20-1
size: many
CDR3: CSARAGTGLYEQYF
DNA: TGCAGTGCTCGAGCCGGGACAGGGCTTTACGAGCAGTACTTC

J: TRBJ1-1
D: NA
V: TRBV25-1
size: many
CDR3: CASSDAGVSTEAFF
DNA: TGTGCCAGCAGTGATGCGGGGGTGAGCACTGAAGCTTTCTTT

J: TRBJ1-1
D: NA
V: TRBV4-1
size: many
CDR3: CASSQELMDTEAFF
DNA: TGCGCCAGCAGCCAAGAATTGATGGACACTGAAGCTTTCTTT

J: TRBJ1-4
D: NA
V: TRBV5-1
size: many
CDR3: CASSPRDRTPTELFF
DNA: TGCGCCAGCAGCCCCCGCGACAGGACCCCCACTGAACTGTTTTTT

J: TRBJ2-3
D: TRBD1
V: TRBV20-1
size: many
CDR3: CSARGTGRTDTQYF
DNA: TGCAGTGCCCGGGGGACAGGCCGCACAGATACGCAGTATTTT

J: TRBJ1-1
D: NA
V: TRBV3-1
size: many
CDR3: CASSQEAQMNTEAFF
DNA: TGTGCCAGCAGCCAAGAAGCGCAAATGAACACTGAAGCTTTCTTT

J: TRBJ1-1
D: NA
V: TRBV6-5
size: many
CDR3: CASRRPPGGSGTEAFF
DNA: TGTGCCAGCAGACGCCCCCCGGGGGGGTCCGGCACTGAAGCTTTCTTT

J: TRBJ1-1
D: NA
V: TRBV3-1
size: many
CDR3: CASRLNFRRTEAFF
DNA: TGTGCCAGCAGGCTGAACTTTAGACGGACTGAAGCTTTCTTT

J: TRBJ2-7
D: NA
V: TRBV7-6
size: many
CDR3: CASSLSPGEQYF
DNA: TGTGCCAGCAGCTTGAGCCCAGGCGAGCAGTACTTC

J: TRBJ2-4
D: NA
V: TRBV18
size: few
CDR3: CASSSSVAKNIQYF
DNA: TGTGCCAGCTCCTCGAGTGTAGCCAAAAACATTCAGTACTTC

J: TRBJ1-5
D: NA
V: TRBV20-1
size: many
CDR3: CSARDRVRYWDQPQHF
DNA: TGCAGTGCTAGAGATAGGGTCCGTTATTGGGATCAGCCCCAGCATTTT

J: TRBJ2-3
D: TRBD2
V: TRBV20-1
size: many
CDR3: CSARGGPRGGRTDTQYF
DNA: TGCAGTGCTAGAGGGGGCCCACGGGGGGGCCGGACAGATACGCAGTATTTT

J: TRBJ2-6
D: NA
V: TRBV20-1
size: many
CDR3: CSASFSGANVLTF
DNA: TGCAGTGCTTCCTTCTCTGGGGCCAACGTCCTGACTTTC

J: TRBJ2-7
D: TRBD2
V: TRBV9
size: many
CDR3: CASSGGLAGVLSEQYF
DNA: TGTGCCAGCAGCGGGGGACTAGCGGGGGTTCTATCCGAGCAGTACTTC

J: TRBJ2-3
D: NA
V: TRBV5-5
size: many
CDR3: CASSLELYMDTQYF
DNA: TGTGCCAGCAGCTTGGAACTGTATATGGATACGCAGTATTTT

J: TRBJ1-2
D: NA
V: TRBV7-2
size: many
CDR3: CASSLADSYGYTF
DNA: TGTGCCAGCAGCTTAGCGGACAGCTATGGCTACACCTTC

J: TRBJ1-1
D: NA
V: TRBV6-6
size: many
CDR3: CASSYSGRATEAFF
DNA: TGTGCCAGCAGTTACTCGGGCAGGGCCACTGAAGCTTTCTTT

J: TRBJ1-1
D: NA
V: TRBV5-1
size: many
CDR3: CASSSTGPWTEAFF
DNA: TGCGCCAGCAGCAGTACCGGTCCGTGGACTGAAGCTTTCTTT

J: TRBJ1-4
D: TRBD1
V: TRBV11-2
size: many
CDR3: CASSAGQVLNEKLFF
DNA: TGTGCCAGCAGCGCAGGACAGGTGTTAAATGAAAAACTGTTTTTT

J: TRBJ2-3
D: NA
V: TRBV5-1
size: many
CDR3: CASSATALSTDTQYF
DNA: TGCGCCAGCAGCGCCACAGCACTTAGCACAGATACGCAGTATTTT

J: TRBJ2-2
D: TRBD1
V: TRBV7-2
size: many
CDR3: CASSTNRGPGELFF
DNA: TGTGCCAGCAGCACTAACAGGGGGCCCGGGGAGCTGTTTTTT

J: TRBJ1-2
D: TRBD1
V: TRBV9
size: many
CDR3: CASSNRDRRANYGYTF
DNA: TGTGCCAGCAGCAACCGGGACAGGAGAGCTAACTATGGCTACACCTTC

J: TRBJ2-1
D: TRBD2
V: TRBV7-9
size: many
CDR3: CASSPGASGVDEQFF
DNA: TGTGCCAGCAGCCCCGGGGCTAGCGGGGTGGATGAGCAGTTCTTC

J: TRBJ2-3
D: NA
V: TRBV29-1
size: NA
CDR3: CSVEEGMVADTQYF
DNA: TGCAGCGTTGAGGAGGGAATGGTGGCAGATACGCAGTATTTT